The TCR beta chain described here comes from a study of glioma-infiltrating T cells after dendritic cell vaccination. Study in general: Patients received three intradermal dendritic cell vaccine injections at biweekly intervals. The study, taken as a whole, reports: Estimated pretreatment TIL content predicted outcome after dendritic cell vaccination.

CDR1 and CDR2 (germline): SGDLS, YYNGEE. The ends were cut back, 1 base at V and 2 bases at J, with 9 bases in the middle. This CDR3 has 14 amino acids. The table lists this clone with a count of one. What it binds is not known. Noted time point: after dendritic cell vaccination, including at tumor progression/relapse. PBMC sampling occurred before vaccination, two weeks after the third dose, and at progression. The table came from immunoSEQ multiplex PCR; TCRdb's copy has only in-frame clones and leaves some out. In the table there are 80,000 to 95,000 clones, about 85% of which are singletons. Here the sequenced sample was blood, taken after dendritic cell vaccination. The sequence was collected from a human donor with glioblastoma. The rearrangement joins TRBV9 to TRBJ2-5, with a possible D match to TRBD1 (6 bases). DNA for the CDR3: TGTGCCAGCAGCGTACGGACAGATCAAGAGACCCAGTACTTC. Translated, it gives CASSVRTDQETQYF.